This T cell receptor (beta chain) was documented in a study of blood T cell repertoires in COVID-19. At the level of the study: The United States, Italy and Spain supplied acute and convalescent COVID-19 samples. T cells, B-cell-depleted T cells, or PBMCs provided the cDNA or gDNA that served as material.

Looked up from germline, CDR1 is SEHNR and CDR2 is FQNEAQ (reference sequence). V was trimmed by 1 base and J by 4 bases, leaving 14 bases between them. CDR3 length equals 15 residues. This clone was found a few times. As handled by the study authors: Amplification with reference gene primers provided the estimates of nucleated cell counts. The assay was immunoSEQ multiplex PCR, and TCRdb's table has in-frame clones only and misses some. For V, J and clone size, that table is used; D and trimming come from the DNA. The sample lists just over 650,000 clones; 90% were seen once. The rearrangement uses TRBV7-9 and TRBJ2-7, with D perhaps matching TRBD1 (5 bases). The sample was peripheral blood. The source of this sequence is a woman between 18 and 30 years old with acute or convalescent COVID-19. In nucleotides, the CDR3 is TGTGCCAGCAGCTTAGGGGGCCCAAAACAATACGAGCAGTACTTC. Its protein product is CASSLGGPKQYEQYF.